Listed below are T cell receptor beta chains from one sample, sequenced in a study of T-cell reconstitution after alpha-beta-depleted transplantation in children. From the PCR reads, TCRdb called clonotypes with MiXCR, one entry per CDR3 protein. The repertoire consists of approximately 420,000 distinct CDR3 sequences, with roughly 10% occurring once and the leading ten covering 4.5% to 7%. The starting material was PBMCs from the stem cell graft donor, obtained from the stem cell graft. The receptors derive from a human donor who donated a stem cell graft to a child with acute myeloid leukemia. CDR3s include the opening cysteine and the closing phenylalanine or tryptophan. A D gene is named only where the DNA matches it firmly. The listing skips clone size in some rows; elsewhere it reads once, few, many or a size class.

size,J,V,D,DNA,CDR3
many,TRBJ2-1,TRBV7-2,-,TGTGCCAGCAGCTTAGTTGGAGGGAACAATGAGCAGTTCTTC,CASSLVGGNNEQFF
few,TRBJ2-2,TRBV5-1,-,TGCGCCAGCAGCCCCGGGGGCTACCTCACCGGGGAGCTGTTTTTT,CASSPGGYLTGELFF
many,TRBJ1-4,TRBV7-6,-,TGTGCCAGCAGCTTAGATGAGGAAAAACTGTTTTTT,CASSLDEEKLFF
few,TRBJ1-1,TRBV6-2/TRBV6-3,-,TGTGCCAGCCGTCGGTTTGGAACCTTGAACACTGAAGCTTTCTTT,CASRRFGTLNTEAFF
many,TRBJ2-3,TRBV4-2,TRBD2,TGTGCCAGCAGCCAAGAGATGGGGAGCGGGGGGTACACAGATACGCAGTATTTT,CASSQEMGSGGYTDTQYF
few,TRBJ2-7,TRBV12-3/TRBV12-4,-,TGTGCCAGCAGCACTTGGTTCGAGCAGTACTTC,CASSTWFEQYF
many,TRBJ2-1,TRBV10-3,-,TGTGCCATCAGCCAGACACAAGAAAATGAGCAGTTCTTC,CAISQTQENEQFF
many,TRBJ2-1,TRBV10-3,-,TGTGCCATCAAAGGGGTTGAGCAGTTCTTC,CAIKGVEQFF
-,TRBJ1-1,TRBV5-1,-,TGCGCCAGCACCCCCATGGGCTCAGGGGAGGAATTGAACACTGAAGCTTTCTTT,CASTPMGSGEELNTEAFF
many,TRBJ2-3,TRBV7-9,TRBD2,TGTGCCAGCAGCTTACTAGCGGGTTCTAGCACAGATACGCAGTATTTT,CASSLLAGSSTDTQYF
many,TRBJ2-2,TRBV5-1,-,TGCGCCAGCACCAGCTCAGGGGCGGGCACCGGGGAGCTGTTTTTT,CASTSSGAGTGELFF
-,TRBJ1-5,TRBV4-1,-,TGCGCCAGCAGCCAAGTGGGGGAGAATCAGCCCCAGCATTTT,CASSQVGENQPQHF
many,TRBJ2-7,TRBV19,-,TGTGCCAGTAGGAGGGACGGGAGCTCCTACGAGCAGTACTTC,CASRRDGSSYEQYF
many,TRBJ2-5,TRBV27,TRBD1,TGTGCCAGCAGTTTATCACAGGGGGCGCCTGAGACCCAGTACTTC,CASSLSQGAPETQYF
many,TRBJ1-3,TRBV3-1,-,TGTGCCAGCAGCCCAAGTGTGGATTCTGGAAACACCATATATTTT,CASSPSVDSGNTIYF
-,TRBJ2-3,TRBV12-5,-,TGTGCTAGTGGTCCAGGGTGGCAAAAGAACACAGATACGCAGTATTTT,CASGPGWQKNTDTQYF
few,TRBJ2-3,TRBV21-1,-,TGTGCCAGCAGCAAAATGTCGAATACGCAGTATTTT,CASSKMSNTQYF
few,TRBJ1-1,TRBV19,-,TGTGCCAGTAGTATACTCACTGAAGCTTTCTTT,CASSILTEAFF
-,TRBJ2-5,TRBV7-2,-,TGTGCCAGCAGCCCAAGTTTGGCGGGAAGAGAGACCCAGTACTTC,CASSPSLAGRETQYF
few,TRBJ2-1,TRBV20-1,TRBD2,TGCAGTGCTAGTTCAGCGGGAGCTCCAAAGAACAATGAGCAGTTCTTC,CSASSAGAPKNNEQFF
-,TRBJ1-5,TRBV12-3/TRBV12-4,-,TGTGCCAGCACCCTGACGGGGGCTGGAGGTCAGCCCCAGCATTTT,CASTLTGAGGQPQHF
few,TRBJ2-1,TRBV27,TRBD1,TGTGCCAGCAGACCCCACAGGGGGCATCGAATCCACTACAATGAGCAGTTCTTC,CASRPHRGHRIHYNEQFF
few,TRBJ2-2,TRBV6-5,-,TGTGCCAGCAGTTACTCACAGGGTTACACCGGGGAGCTGTTTTTT,CASSYSQGYTGELFF
many,TRBJ2-1,TRBV10-3,TRBD2,TGTGCCATTAACGGACTAGCGGACAATGAGCAGTTCTTC,CAINGLADNEQFF